This T cell receptor beta chain was identified in a study of CD8 T cells in Susac syndrome. Germline V CDR1 and CDR2: LNHDA, SQIVND (reference sequence). This CDR3 region has 16 residues. Germline trimming cut 6 bases from V and 4 bases from J; bases unmatched to any gene: 11. It was with random hexamers that 0.5 to 1 ug RNA was reverse transcribed. In TCRdb, the immunoSEQ multiplex PCR reads were re-called with MiXCR into one record per CDR3 protein. The sample includes about 180,000 distinct CDR3 sequences, approximately 94% of them seen just once. Sequencing of TCR beta was undertaken in CD8+ and CD4+ T cells derived from blood.

The receptor was derived from a human donor with Susac syndrome. The sample comprised CD4+ T cells from PBMCs. The chain is built from TRBV19 and TRBJ1-1; TRBD1 matches 10 bases. The CDR3 loop is CASSYRQGARGTEAFF. DNA of the CDR3: TGTGCCAGTAGCTACCGACAGGGGGCGCGTGGCACTGAAGCTTTCTTT.